This is a list of T cell receptor beta chains from one sample in a study of blood T cells in healthy people across ages. TCRdb passed the 5' RACE reads through MiXCR, listing each CDR3 protein once. This sample yields over 1,300,000 distinct CDR3 sequences, of which approximately 59% are seen a single time; 6.5% to 8.5% belongs to the top ten. What was sequenced was blood. These receptors came from a man aged 18 to 29 in good health. Each CDR3 is given with its conserved first and last residue. The order of the fields is D gene, clone size, V gene, J gene, CDR3 DNA, CDR3 protein. D genes are given only for firm matches. Some rows have no size entry. The others give once, few or many, or a class for an expanded clone.

TRBD1	-	TRBV12-3/TRBV12-4	TRBJ1-2	TGTGCCAGTAAACAGGGGCCCAGTGGCTACACCTTC	CASKQGPSGYTF
-	-	TRBV20-1	TRBJ2-2	TGCAGTGCTAGAGACGGCCAGGGTCCCGGGGAGCTGTTTTTT	CSARDGQGPGELFF
-	few	TRBV14	TRBJ2-3	TGTGCCAGCAGCCGGCTAGCAGCAACTAGCACAGATACGCAGTATTTT	CASSRLAATSTDTQYF
-	-	TRBV7-9	TRBJ1-4	TGTGCCCTACAGTATAATGAAAAACTGTTTTTT	CALQYNEKLFF
TRBD2	-	TRBV20-1	TRBJ2-1	TGCAGTGCTAGATTCTTCAAGGCGGGACTAGCGGACAATGAGCAGTTCTTC	CSARFFKAGLADNEQFF
-	-	TRBV25-1	TRBJ2-1	TGTGCCAGCCAGGCTCCTTCCTACAATGAGCAGTTCTTC	CASQAPSYNEQFF
TRBD1	-	TRBV13	TRBJ2-3	TGTGCCAGCAGCCCCCCGGGGACAGGGGAGTCAGATACGCAGTATTTT	CASSPPGTGESDTQYF
TRBD1	-	TRBV6-5	TRBJ1-1	TGTGCCAGCAGTTACGGACAGGGGGTCTATGAAGCTTTCTTT	CASSYGQGVYEAFF
-	few	TRBV7-9	TRBJ2-1	TGTGCCAGCAGTGGAGGGGACAGCTACAATGAGCAGTTCTTC	CASSGGDSYNEQFF
-	-	TRBV5-5	TRBJ2-7	TGTGCCAGCAGCTTGGAACGCCGGCAGTACGAGCAGTACTTC	CASSLERRQYEQYF
-	few	TRBV7-2	TRBJ1-1	TGTGCCAGCAGCTTACCAAAAGGGAGTTGGACTGAAGCTTTCTTT	CASSLPKGSWTEAFF
-	few	TRBV29-1	TRBJ1-3	TGCAGCGTTGAAGATTCCAAAAACACCATATATTTT	CSVEDSKNTIYF
-	-	TRBV7-2	TRBJ2-5	TGTGCCAGCAGAGGGGCCTCACTAGCAGCGGAGACCCAGTACTTC	CASRGASLAAETQYF
-	-	TRBV5-1	TRBJ1-1	TGCGCCAGCAGCTCACCTTTGACAGTTGAGAACACTGAAGCTTTCTTT	CASSSPLTVENTEAFF
-	-	TRBV6-6	TRBJ2-5	TGTGCCAGCACCCCAGTCGGCAGACTCCAAGAGACCCAGTACTTC	CASTPVGRLQETQYF
-	-	TRBV20-1	TRBJ1-1	TGCAGTGCTAGCGGGAGAGCGGGCGCGGAAGCTTTCTTT	CSASGRAGAEAFF
-	-	TRBV7-2	TRBJ1-1	TGTGCCAGCAGCTTAGCGGGCAGTTGGAACACTGAAGCTTTCTTT	CASSLAGSWNTEAFF
-	-	TRBV11-2	TRBJ1-3	TGTGCCAGCAGCGAAAGGGGACTCAGCTCTGGAAACACCATATATTTT	CASSERGLSSGNTIYF
-	-	TRBV20-1	TRBJ2-5	TGCAGTGCTAGAGACGGCTACCTGCCGCAAGAGACCCAGTACTTC	CSARDGYLPQETQYF
TRBD2	-	TRBV24-1	TRBJ2-1	TGTGCCACCAGTGAGGGGACTAGCGGTAACAATGAGCAGTTCTTC	CATSEGTSGNNEQFF
-	-	TRBV4-1	TRBJ1-4	TGCGCCAGCAGCCACGCTAAGGGTGAAAAACTGTTTTTT	CASSHAKGEKLFF
-	many	TRBV7-9	TRBJ2-5	TGCGCCAGCAGCTTGGGGGGAATCCAAGAGACCCAGTACTTC	CASSLGGIQETQYF
TRBD1	-	TRBV28	TRBJ2-5	TGTGCCAGCAGGAACAGGGGGCCCCAAGAGACCCAGTACTTC	CASRNRGPQETQYF
-	-	TRBV29-1	TRBJ2-4	TGCAGCGTCAGACAGTCGGGCAAAAACATTCAGTACTTC	CSVRQSGKNIQYF
-	-	TRBV7-2	TRBJ2-7	TGTGCCAGCACCGCTACACCAACAGGGTCCCCCTACAATGAGCAGTACTTC	CASTATPTGSPYNEQYF
-	few	TRBV20-1	TRBJ2-3	TGCAGTGCTACCGGGCCCATTGCCACAGATACGCAGTATTTT	CSATGPIATDTQYF
-	-	TRBV27	TRBJ2-5	TGTGCCAGCAGTTTATTTTCTGGGGTACAAGAGACCCAGTACTTC	CASSLFSGVQETQYF
-	-	TRBV9	TRBJ2-5	TGTGCCAGCGCGACCGGAGGCGCCCAGTACTTC	CASATGGAQYF
-	once	TRBV29-1	TRBJ1-2	TGCAGCGCAGGACCGGCTCACTATGGCTACACCTTC	CSAGPAHYGYTF
-	-	TRBV24-1	TRBJ2-1	TGTGCCACCAGTGATCACACAGGGAGGAATGAGCAGTTCTTC	CATSDHTGRNEQFF
-	-	TRBV20-1	TRBJ2-1	TGCAGTGCTCCCGTTAGGGGCAGTGGTGAGCAGTTCTTC	CSAPVRGSGEQFF
-	-	TRBV7-9	TRBJ2-1	TGTGCCAGCAGCGCCCCGGGACCGGAGCAGTTCTTC	CASSAPGPEQFF
-	-	TRBV7-2	TRBJ2-7	TGTGCCAGCAGCCCAATGGGGGATTCCTACGAGCAGTACTTC	CASSPMGDSYEQYF
-	many	TRBV7-2	TRBJ2-4	TGTGCCAGCAGCTTAACCGGGGCCAAAAACATTCAGTACTTC	CASSLTGAKNIQYF
TRBD2	-	TRBV7-2	TRBJ2-5	TGTGCCAGCAGCCAACCAGCGGGAGGAGAGACCCAGTACTTC	CASSQPAGGETQYF